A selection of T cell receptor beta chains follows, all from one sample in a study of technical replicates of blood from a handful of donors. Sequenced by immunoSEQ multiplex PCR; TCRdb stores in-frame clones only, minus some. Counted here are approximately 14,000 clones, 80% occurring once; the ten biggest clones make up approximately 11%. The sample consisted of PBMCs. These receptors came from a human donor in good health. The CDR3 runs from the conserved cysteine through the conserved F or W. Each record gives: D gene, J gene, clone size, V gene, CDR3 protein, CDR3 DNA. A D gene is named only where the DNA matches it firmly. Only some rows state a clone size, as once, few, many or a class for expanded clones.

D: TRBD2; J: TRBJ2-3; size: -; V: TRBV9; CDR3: CASSVGLATDTQYF; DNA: TGTGCCAGCAGCGTGGGACTAGCCACAGATACGCAGTATTTT
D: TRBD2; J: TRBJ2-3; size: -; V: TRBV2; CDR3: CASSGTSGSQDTQYF; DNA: TGTGCCAGCAGCGGGACTAGCGGTTCTCAGGATACGCAGTATTTT
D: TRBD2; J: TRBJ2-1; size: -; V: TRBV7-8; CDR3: CASSLYLAGFDSHEQFF; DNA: TGTGCCAGCAGCTTGTATTTAGCGGGATTCGACTCTCATGAGCAGTTCTTC
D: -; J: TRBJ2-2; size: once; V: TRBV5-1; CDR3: CASRTLPRPSNTGELFF; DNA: TGCGCCAGCAGGACTCTTCCAAGGCCCTCCAACACCGGGGAGCTGTTTTTT
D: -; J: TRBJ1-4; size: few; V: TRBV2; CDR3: CASDRNGLGEKLFF; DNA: TGTGCCAGTGACAGGAACGGATTGGGTGAAAAACTGTTTTTT
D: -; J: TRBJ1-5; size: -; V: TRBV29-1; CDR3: CSVGGGNQPQHF; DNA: TGCAGCGTTGGGGGAGGGAATCAGCCCCAGCATTTT
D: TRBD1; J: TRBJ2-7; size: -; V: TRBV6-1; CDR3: CASTPTGSGEQYF; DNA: TGTGCCAGCACCCCGACAGGGTCGGGCGAGCAGTACTTC
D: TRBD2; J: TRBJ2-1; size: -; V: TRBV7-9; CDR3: CASSPRGSGGAPREQFF; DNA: TGTGCCAGCAGCCCGCGGGGTAGCGGGGGGGCCCCACGAGAGCAGTTCTTC
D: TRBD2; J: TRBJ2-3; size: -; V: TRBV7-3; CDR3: CASSLREGDTQYF; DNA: TGTGCCAGCAGCTTACGGGAGGGAGATACGCAGTATTTT
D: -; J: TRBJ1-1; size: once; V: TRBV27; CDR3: CASRGSGTEAFF; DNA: TGTGCCAGCAGGGGCTCCGGCACTGAAGCTTTCTTT
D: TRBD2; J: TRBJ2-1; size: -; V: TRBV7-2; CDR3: CASSWGIAGDEQFF; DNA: TGTGCCAGCAGCTGGGGGATAGCGGGAGATGAGCAGTTCTTC
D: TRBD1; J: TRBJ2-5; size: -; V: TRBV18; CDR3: CASSPGQGKTQYF; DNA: TGTGCCAGCTCACCCGGACAGGGAAAGACCCAGTACTTC
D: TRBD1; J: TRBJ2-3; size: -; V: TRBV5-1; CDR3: CASRLTGTGTDTQYF; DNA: TGCGCCAGCAGGCTCACCGGGACAGGGACAGATACGCAGTATTTT
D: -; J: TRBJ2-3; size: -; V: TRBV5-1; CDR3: CASSPWGDSTDTQYF; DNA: TGCGCCAGCAGCCCCTGGGGGGATAGCACAGATACGCAGTATTTT
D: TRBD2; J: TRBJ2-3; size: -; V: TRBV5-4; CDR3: CASSGDYSTDTQYF; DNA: TGTGCCAGCAGCGGGGACTACAGCACAGATACGCAGTATTTT
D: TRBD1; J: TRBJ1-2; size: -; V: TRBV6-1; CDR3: CASWSGQGNYGYTF; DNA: TGTGCCAGCTGGTCTGGACAGGGCAATTACGGCTACACCTTC
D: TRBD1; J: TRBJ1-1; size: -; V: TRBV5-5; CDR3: CASSGGTGGYTEAFF; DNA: TGTGCCAGCAGCGGGGGGACAGGGGGCTACACTGAAGCTTTCTTT
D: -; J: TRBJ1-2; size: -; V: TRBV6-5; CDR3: CASSYPTTGGYGYTF; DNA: TGTGCCAGCAGTTACCCCACGACAGGCGGCTATGGCTACACCTTC
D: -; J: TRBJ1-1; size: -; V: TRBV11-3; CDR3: CASSLDQFSTEAFF; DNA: TGTGCCAGCAGCTTAGATCAATTTAGCACTGAAGCTTTCTTT
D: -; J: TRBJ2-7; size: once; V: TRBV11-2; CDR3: CASSLWGQGRTYEQYF; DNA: TGTGCCAGCAGCTTATGGGGCCAGGGGAGAACCTACGAGCAGTACTTC
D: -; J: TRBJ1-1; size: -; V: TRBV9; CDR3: CASSGGVWGTEAFF; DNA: TGTGCCAGCAGCGGGGGGGTATGGGGCACTGAAGCTTTCTTT
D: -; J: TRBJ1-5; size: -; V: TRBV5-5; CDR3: CASSLGILRQQPQHF; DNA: TGTGCCAGCAGCTTGGGGATTCTACGACAGCAGCCCCAGCATTTT
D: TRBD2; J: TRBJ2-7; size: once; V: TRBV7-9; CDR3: CASGGLAGGLEQYF; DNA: TGTGCCAGCGGAGGACTAGCGGGAGGGCTCGAGCAGTACTTC
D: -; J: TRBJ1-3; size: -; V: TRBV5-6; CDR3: CASSFEEGAGTIYF; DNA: TGTGCCAGCAGCTTTGAGGAGGGCGCCGGCACCATATATTTT
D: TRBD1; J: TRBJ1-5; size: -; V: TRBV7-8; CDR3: CASSIQGDQPQHF; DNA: TGTGCCAGCAGCATACAGGGGGATCAGCCCCAGCATTTT
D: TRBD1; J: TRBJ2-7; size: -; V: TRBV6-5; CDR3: CASSYGQGVSEQYF; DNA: TGTGCCAGCAGTTACGGACAGGGGGTATCTGAGCAGTACTTC
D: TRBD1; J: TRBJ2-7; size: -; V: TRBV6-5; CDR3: CASSYYRGVSYEQYF; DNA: TGTGCCAGCAGTTACTACAGGGGGGTCTCCTACGAGCAGTACTTC
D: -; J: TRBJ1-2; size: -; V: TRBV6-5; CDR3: CASSYAFGGNYGYTF; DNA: TGTGCCAGCAGTTACGCTTTCGGCGGAAACTATGGCTACACCTTC
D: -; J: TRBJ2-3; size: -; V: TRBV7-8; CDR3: CASSLAGHLADTQYF; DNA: TGTGCCAGCAGCTTAGCAGGACACCTCGCAGATACGCAGTATTTT
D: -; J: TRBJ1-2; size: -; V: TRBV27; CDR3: CASSKDSRLSDYGYTF; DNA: TGTGCCAGCAGTAAGGACAGCCGCTTGTCGGACTATGGCTACACCTTC
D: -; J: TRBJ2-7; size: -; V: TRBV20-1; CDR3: CSSGRGYEQYF; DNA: TGCAGTTCCGGGAGAGGCTACGAGCAGTACTTC
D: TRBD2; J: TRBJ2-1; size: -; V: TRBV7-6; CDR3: CASSLAPTSGGIGVWGNEQFF; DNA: TGTGCCAGCAGCTTAGCCCCAACTAGCGGGGGAATCGGAGTGTGGGGGAATGAGCAGTTCTTC
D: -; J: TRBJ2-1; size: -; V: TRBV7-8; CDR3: CASSPALDRYNEQFF; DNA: TGTGCCAGCAGCCCTGCCCTGGACAGATACAATGAGCAGTTCTTC
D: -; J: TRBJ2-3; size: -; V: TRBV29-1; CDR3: CSVEGLSSTDTQYF; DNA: TGCAGCGTTGAGGGACTCTCAAGCACAGATACGCAGTATTTT
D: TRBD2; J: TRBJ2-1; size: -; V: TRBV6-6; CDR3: CASRGLAGDHNEQFF; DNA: TGTGCCAGCAGAGGACTAGCGGGAGATCACAATGAGCAGTTCTTC
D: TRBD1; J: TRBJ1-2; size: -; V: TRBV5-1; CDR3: CASSLRSTGQGVYGYTF; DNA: TGCGCCAGCAGCTTAAGATCTACGGGACAGGGTGTCTATGGCTACACCTTC
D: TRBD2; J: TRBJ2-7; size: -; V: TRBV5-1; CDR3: CASSLASRLAGGYEQYF; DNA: TGCGCCAGCAGCTTGGCTTCCCGACTAGCGGGAGGGTACGAGCAGTACTTC
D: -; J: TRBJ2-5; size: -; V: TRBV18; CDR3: CASSPAVQETQYF; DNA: TGTGCCAGCTCACCAGCAGTGCAAGAGACCCAGTACTTC
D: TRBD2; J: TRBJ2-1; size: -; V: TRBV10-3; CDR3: CAISESLAGGSSYNEQFF; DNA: TGTGCCATCAGTGAGTCCCTAGCGGGAGGGAGCTCCTACAATGAGCAGTTCTTC
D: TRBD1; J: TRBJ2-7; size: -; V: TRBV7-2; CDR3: CASSLARDRGSYEQYF; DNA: TGTGCCAGCAGCTTAGCGCGAGACAGGGGATCCTACGAGCAGTACTTC
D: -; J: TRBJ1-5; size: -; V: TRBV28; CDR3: CASSDRNQPQHF; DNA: TGTGCCAGCAGTGATCGGAATCAGCCCCAGCATTTT
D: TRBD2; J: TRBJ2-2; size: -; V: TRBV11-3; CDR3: CASSFTSGSTGELFF; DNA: TGTGCCAGCAGCTTCACTAGCGGGAGTACCGGGGAGCTGTTTTTT
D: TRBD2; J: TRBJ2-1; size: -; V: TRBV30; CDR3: CAWRPGLAYDEQFF; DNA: TGTGCCTGGAGACCGGGACTAGCCTACGATGAGCAGTTCTTC
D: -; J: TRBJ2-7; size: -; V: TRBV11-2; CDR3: CASSLESGPSYEQYF; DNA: TGTGCCAGCAGCTTAGAATCAGGGCCGTCCTACGAGCAGTACTTC
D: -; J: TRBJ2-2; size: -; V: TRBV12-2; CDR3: CASRPLGLAEGLNTGELFF; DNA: TGTGCAAGTCGCCCGCTGGGGCTAGCGGAGGGATTGAACACCGGGGAGCTGTTTTTT
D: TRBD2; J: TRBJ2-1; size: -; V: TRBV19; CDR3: CASSTSGSFGEQFF; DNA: TGTGCCAGTAGTACTAGCGGGTCGTTTGGTGAGCAGTTCTTC
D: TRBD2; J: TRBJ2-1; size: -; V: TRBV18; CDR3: CASSPMRAGGVEQFF; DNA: TGTGCCAGCTCACCAATGCGAGCGGGAGGGGTTGAGCAGTTCTTC
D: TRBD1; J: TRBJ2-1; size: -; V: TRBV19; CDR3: CASRTGTGVSEQFF; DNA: TGTGCCAGTAGGACCGGGACAGGGGTCAGTGAGCAGTTCTTC
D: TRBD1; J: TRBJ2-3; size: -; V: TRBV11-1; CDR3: CASSFQGAETDTQYF; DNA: TGTGCCAGCAGCTTCCAGGGGGCCGAGACAGATACGCAGTATTTT
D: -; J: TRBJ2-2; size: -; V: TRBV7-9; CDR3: CASSLAGGNTGELFF; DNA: TGTGCCAGCAGCTTAGCGGGAGGGAACACCGGGGAGCTGTTTTTT